This TCR beta chain is from a study of T cell responses to AZD1222 COVID-19 vaccine. General study points: It was only after the peak T cell response that any repertoires were sampled. A rise in Spike-specific TCR breadth and depth followed two AZD1222 doses.

Samples with a second dose at about 4 or about 12 weeks were pooled together. About this clone itself: The antigen remains unidentified.

This CDR3 region has 20 residues. V lost 2 bases, J lost 2 bases, and 27 bases lay in between. The germline V gene has CDR1 LNHDA and CDR2 SQIVND (reference sequence). Profiling relied on immunoSEQ multiplex PCR, and the TCRdb table lists in-frame clones only, not all of them. The data show around 120,000 clones, 75% to 90% seen once. V usage is TRBV19 and J usage is TRBJ1-1; a possible D gene is TRBD1 (6 bases). This TCR was recovered from an adult who received the AZD1222 COVID-19 vaccine. Source: peripheral blood, taken 28 days after the second AZD1222 dose. In DNA, the CDR3 is TGTGCCAGTAGTATACGGTCTGGGGGGATTGGTACAGGGTTCAACACTGAAGCTTTCTTT. The encoded protein is CASSIRSGGIGTGFNTEAFF.